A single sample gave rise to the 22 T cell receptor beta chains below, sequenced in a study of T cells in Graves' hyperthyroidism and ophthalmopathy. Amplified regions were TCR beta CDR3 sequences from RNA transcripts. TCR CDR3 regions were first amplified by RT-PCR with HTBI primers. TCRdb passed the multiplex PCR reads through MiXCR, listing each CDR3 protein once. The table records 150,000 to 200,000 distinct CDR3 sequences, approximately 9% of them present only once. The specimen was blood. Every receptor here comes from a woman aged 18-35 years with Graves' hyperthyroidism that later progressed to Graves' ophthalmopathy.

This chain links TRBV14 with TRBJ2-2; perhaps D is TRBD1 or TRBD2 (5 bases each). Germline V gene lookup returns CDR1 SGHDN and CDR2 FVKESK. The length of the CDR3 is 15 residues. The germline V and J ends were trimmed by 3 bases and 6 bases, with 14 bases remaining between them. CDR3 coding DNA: TGTGCCAGCAGCCACACCGGGGCCCTCCCCGGGGAGCTGTTTTTT. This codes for CASSHTGALPGELFF.

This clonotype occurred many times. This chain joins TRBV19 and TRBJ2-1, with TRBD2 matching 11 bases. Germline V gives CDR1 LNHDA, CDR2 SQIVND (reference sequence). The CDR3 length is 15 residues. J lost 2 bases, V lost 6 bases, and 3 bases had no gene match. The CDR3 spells CASSKTSGTYNEQFF. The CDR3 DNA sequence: TGTGCCAGTAGCAAGACTAGCGGGACCTACAATGAGCAGTTCTTC.

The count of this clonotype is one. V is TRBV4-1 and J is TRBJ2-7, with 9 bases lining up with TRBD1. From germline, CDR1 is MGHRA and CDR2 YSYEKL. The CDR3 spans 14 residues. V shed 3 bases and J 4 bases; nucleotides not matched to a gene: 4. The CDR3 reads CASSQRDRVYEQYF. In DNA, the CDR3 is TGCGCCAGCAGCCAGAGGGACAGGGTGTACGAGCAGTACTTC.

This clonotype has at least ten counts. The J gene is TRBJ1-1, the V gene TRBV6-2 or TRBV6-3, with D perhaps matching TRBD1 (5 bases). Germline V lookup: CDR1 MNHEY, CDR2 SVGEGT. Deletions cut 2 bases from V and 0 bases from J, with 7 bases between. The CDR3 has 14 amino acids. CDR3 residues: CASSYLTVNTEAFF. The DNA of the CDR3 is TGTGCCAGCAGTTACCTGACAGTGAACACTGAAGCTTTCTTT.

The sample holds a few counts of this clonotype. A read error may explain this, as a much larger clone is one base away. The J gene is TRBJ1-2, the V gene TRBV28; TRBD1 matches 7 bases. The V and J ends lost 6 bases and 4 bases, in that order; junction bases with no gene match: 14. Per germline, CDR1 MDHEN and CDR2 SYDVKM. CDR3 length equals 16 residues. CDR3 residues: CASSPQQGTLAYGYTF. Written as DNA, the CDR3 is TGTGCCAGCAGCCCTCAACAGGGGACGCTCGCCTATGGCTACACCTTC.

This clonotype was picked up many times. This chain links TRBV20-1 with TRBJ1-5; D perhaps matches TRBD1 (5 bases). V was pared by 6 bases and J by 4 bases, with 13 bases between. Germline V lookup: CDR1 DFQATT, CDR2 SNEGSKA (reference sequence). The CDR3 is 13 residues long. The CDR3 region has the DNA TGCAGTGCGACAGATGGGGGGAATCAGCCCCAGCATTTT. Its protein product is CSATDGGNQPQHF.

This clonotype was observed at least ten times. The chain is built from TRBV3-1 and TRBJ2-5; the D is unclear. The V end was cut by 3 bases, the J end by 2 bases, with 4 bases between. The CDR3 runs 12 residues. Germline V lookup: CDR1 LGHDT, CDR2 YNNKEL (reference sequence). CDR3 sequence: CASSQFQETQYF. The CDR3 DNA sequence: TGTGCCAGCAGCCAGTTTCAAGAGACCCAGTACTTC.

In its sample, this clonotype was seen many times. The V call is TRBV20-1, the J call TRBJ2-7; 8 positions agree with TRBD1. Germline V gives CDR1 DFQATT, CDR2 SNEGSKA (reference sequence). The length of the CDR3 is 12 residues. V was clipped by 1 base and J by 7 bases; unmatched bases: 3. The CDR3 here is CSARGTGYEQYF. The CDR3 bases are TGCAGTGCTAGAGGGACAGGGTATGAGCAGTACTTC.

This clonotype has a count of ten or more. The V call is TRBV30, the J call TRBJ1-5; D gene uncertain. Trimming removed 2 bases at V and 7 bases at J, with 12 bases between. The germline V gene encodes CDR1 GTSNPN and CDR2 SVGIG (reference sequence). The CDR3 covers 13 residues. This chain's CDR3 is CAWSRREDQPQHF. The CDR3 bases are TGTGCCTGGAGTCGTAGGGAGGACCAGCCCCAGCATTTT.

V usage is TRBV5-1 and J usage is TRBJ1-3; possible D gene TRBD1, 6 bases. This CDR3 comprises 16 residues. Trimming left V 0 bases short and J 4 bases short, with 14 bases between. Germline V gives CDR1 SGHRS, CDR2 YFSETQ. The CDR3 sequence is CASSLVAGASGNTIYF. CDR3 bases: TGCGCCAGCAGCTTGGTTGCGGGGGCATCCGGAAACACCATATATTTT.

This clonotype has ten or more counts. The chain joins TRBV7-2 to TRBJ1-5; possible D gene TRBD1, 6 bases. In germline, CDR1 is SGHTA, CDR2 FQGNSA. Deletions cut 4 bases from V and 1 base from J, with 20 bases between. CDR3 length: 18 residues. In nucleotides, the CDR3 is TGTGCCAGCAGCTATGAAAGAGCAGGGGTAAAGAGCAATCAGCCCCAGCATTTT. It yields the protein CASSYERAGVKSNQPQHF.

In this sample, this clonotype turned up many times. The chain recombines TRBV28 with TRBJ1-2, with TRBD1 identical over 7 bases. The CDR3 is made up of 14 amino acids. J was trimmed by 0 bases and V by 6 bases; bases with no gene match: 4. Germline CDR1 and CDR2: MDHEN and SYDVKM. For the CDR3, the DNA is TGTGCCAGCAGCCCGGGACAGTCTAACTATGGCTACACCTTC. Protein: CASSPGQSNYGYTF.

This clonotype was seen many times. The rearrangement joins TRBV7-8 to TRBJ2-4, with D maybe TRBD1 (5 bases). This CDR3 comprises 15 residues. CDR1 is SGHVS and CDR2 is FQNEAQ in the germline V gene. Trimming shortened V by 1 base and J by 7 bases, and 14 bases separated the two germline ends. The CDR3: CASSLGASGLNIQYF. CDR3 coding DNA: TGTGCCAGCAGCTTAGGGGCCTCAGGGCTGAACATTCAGTACTTC.

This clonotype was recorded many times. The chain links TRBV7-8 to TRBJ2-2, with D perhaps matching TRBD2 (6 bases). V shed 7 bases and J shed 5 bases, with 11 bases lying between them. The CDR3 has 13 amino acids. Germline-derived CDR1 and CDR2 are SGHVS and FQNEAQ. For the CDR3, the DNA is TGTGCCAGCACCCTGGAGGGGACCGGGGAGCTGTTTTTT. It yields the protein CASTLEGTGELFF.

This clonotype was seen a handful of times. CDR3 residues: CAWSRDSGNTIYF. CDR3 nucleotides: TGTGCCTGGAGTCGGGACTCTGGAAACACCATATATTTT. This chain connects TRBV30 to TRBJ1-3; D uncertain. This CDR3 region has 13 residues. V shed 2 bases and J shed 0 bases, with 5 bases lying between them. Germline V gene lookup returns CDR1 GTSNPN and CDR2 SVGIG (reference sequence).

The CDR3 nucleotides read TGTGCCAGTAGTATGGTCAGGAGGGGCGGGAGCAATCAGCCCCAGCATTTT. Its protein product is CASSMVRRGGSNQPQHF. This rearrangement joins TRBV19 to TRBJ1-5; possible D gene TRBD1, 5 bases. V gave up 3 bases and J gave up 1 base, with 16 bases separating them. Germline CDR1 LNHDA, CDR2 SQIVND (reference sequence). The CDR3 is 17 amino acids.

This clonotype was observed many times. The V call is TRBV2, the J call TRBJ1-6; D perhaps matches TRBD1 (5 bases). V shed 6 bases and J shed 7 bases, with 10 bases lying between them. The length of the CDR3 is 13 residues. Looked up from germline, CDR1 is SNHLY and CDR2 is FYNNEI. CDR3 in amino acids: CASRQVENSPLHF. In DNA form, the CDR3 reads TGTGCCAGCAGACAGGTTGAAAATTCACCCCTCCACTTT.

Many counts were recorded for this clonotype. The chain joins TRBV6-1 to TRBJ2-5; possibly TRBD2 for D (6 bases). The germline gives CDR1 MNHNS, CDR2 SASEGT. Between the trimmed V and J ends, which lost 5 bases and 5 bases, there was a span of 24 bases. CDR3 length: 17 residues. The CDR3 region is CASSKLGDLWALETQYF. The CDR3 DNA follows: TGTGCCAGCAGTAAACTGGGGGACTTATGGGCGTTGGAGACCCAGTACTTC.

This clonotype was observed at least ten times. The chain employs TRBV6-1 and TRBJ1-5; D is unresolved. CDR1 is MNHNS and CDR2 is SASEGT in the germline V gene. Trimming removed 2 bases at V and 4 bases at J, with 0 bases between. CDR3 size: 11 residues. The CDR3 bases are TGTGCCAGCAGTGAAAATCAGCCCCAGCATTTT. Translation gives CASSENQPQHF.

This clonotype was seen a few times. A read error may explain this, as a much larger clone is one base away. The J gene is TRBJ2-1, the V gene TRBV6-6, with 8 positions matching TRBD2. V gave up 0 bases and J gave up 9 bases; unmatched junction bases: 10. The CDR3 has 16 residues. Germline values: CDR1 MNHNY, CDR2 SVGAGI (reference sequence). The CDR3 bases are TGTGCCAGCAGTTACTCTTCCAGCGGGAGTTATAGTGAGCAGTTCTTC. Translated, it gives CASSYSSSGSYSEQFF.

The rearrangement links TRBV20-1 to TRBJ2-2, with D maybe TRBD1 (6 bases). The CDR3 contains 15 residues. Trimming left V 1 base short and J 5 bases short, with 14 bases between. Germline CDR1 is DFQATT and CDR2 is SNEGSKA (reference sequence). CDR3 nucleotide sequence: TGCAGTGCTAGAGTGGGGGCAATGGGGACCGGGGAGCTGTTTTTT. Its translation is CSARVGAMGTGELFF.

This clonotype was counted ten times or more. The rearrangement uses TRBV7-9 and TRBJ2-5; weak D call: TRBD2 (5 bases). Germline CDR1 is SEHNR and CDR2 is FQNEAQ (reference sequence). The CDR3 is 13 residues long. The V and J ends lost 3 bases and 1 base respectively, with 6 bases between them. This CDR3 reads CASSLEVQETQYF. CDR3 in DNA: TGTGCCAGCAGCTTGGAGGTCCAAGAGACCCAGTACTTC.